What follows are 32 T cell receptor beta chains derived from one specimen sequenced in a study of T cells in women clearing cervical HPV infection. TCRdb's copy holds only in-frame clones and misses some; the assay was immunoSEQ multiplex PCR. This sample contains roughly 32,000 clones. Sequenced input: blood buffy coat. These receptors were obtained from a woman between 18 and 69 years old with a cervical HPV16 infection that either progressed to CIN3+ or cleared (not recorded which).

Details on this clone: The DNA ends 3 residues before the CDR3 does, and the rest of the CDR3 is filled in from the germline J gene. V is TRBV10-3 and J is TRBJ2-3; possibly TRBD1 for D (6 bases). Germline lookup yields CDR1 ENHRY and CDR2 SYGVKD. The CDR3 extends over 14 amino acids. The CDR3: CAISVGGVEETQYF. Incomplete CDR3 DNA: TGTGCCATCAGTGTAGGGGGAGTAGAGGAGACG.

About this clone itself: The read falls 3 residues short of the CDR3 end, and the missing part is taken from the germline J gene. V and J are TRBV3-1 (or the pseudogene TRBV3-2) and TRBJ2-1; 10 nucleotides align to TRBD2. Germline CDR1 and CDR2: LGHDT and YNNKEL (reference sequence). After removal of 3 bases from V and 5 bases from J, the junction contained 1 base not matched to a gene. The CDR3 is 14 residues long. The sequenced CDR3 bases are TGTGCCAGCAGCCACCTAGCGGGAGACAATGAG. This sequence encodes CASSHLAGDNE. The entire CDR3 protein reads CASSHLAGDNEQFF.

Worth noting for this clone: From the germline J gene comes the end of the CDR3, since the read stops 3 residues before it. The V and J genes are TRBV20-1 and TRBJ2-2; 7 positions match TRBD1. This CDR3 comprises 15 residues. With V trimmed by 2 bases and J by 3 bases, 6 bases remained unmatched. Germline assignment: CDR1 DFQATT and CDR2 SNEGSKA (reference sequence). CDR3: CSARHDRADTGELFF. The DNA read from the CDR3 is TGCAGTGCTAGACATGACAGGGCAGACACCGGGGAG.

Details on this clone: The CDR3 end falls 3 residues outside the read, so it is completed with the germline J gene. This sequence joins TRBV28 and TRBJ2-4; a weak D match, TRBD1 (5 bases). The CDR3 runs 15 residues. V lost 6 bases and J 1 base, leaving 13 bases between the germline ends. Germline V lookup: CDR1 MDHEN, CDR2 SYDVKM. The CDR3 bases that were read are TGTGCCAGCAGAACGATTACAGGCGCCAAAAACATT. As protein: CASRTITGAKNI. Given in full, the CDR3 is CASRTITGAKNIQYF.

With respect to this clone: The missing CDR3 end, 3 residues past where the read stops, is filled in from the germline J gene. The chain recombines TRBV29-1 with TRBJ2-7, with 8 bases that match TRBD1. CDR1 and CDR2 (germline): SQVTM, ANQGSEA. This CDR3 is built from 13 residues. After removal of 3 bases from V and 3 bases from J, the junction contained 4 bases not matched to a gene. CDR3 amino acids: CSVDDGQGYEQYF. The DNA read from the CDR3 is TGCAGCGTTGACGATGGACAGGGCTACGAG.

Concerning this clone itself: The read ends 3 residues early relative to the CDR3; the germline J gene fills the gap. The chain combines TRBV20-1 with TRBJ1-1; tentatively, D is TRBD1 (5 bases). V was trimmed by 2 bases and J by 5 bases, leaving 12 bases between them. The germline V gene encodes CDR1 DFQATT and CDR2 SNEGSKA (reference sequence). CDR3 length: 13 residues. Incomplete CDR3 DNA: TGCAGTGCTAGATCTCAGGGAAGGACTGAA. Protein: CSARSQGRTE. The CDR3 in its entirety is CSARSQGRTEAFF.

Note on this clone: The CDR3 end lies 3 residues beyond the end of the read and is filled in from the germline J gene. The chain is built from TRBV5-1 and TRBJ1-1, with D maybe TRBD1 (6 bases). V was cut by 4 bases and J by 6 bases, with 13 bases left in between. CDR3 length equals 13 residues. CDR1 and CDR2 from the germline V gene are SGHRS and YFSETQ. The CDR3: CASSQTGGPEAFF. Incomplete CDR3 DNA: TGCGCCAGCAGCCAAACGGGGGGCCCTGAA.

For this clone: Coverage ceases 3 residues before the CDR3 finishes, and the germline J gene fills in the end. V usage is TRBV29-1 and J usage is TRBJ1-2; a weak D match, TRBD1 (6 bases). The CDR3 extends over 13 amino acids. Germline V gives CDR1 SQVTM, CDR2 ANQGSEA. The V and J ends lost 4 bases and 4 bases respectively, with 13 bases between them. The part of the CDR3 DNA that was read is TGCAGCGTTGTGACAGGATCGGGCTATGGC. Protein product: CSVVTGSGYG. The complete CDR3 reads CSVVTGSGYGYTF.

Comments on this clone: The read ends 3 residues before the CDR3 terminus; that terminus is restored from the germline J gene. The chain carries TRBV7-8 and TRBJ1-4, with D hard to call. Trimming left V 1 base short and J 5 bases short, with 11 bases between. CDR1 and CDR2 from the germline V gene are SGHVS and FQNEAQ. The CDR3 totals 15 residues. The CDR3 loop reads CASSLDRALNEKLFF. The covered CDR3 bases are TGTGCCAGCAGCTTAGACAGAGCCTTAAATGAAAAA.

The CDR3 bases that were read are TGCAGCGTTGGGGGACAGGGGCAAGAGACC. This translates into CSVGGQGQET. The full CDR3 is CSVGGQGQETQYF. V and J are TRBV29-1 and TRBJ2-5; the match to TRBD1 covers 10 bases. The observed sequence ends 3 residues before the CDR3 terminus, with the missing tail filled in from the germline J gene. This CDR3 is built from 13 residues. With 4 bases clipped from V and 2 bases from J, the junction kept 1 base outside the gene matches. Germline lookup yields CDR1 SQVTM and CDR2 ANQGSEA.

Remarks on this clone: The read comes to an end 3 residues before the CDR3 does, leaving the germline J gene to fill in the end. The chain is built from TRBV7-3 and TRBJ2-3; 10 bases match TRBD2. J was trimmed by 3 bases and V by 0 bases; bases with no gene match: 6. Per germline, CDR1 SGHTA and CDR2 FQGTGA. The CDR3 loop spans 17 amino acids. CDR3 protein: CASSLTGAGGLTDTQYF. The CDR3 bases that were read are TGTGCCAGCAGCTTAACCGGAGCGGGAGGGCTGACAGATACG.

Its frequency marks this clone as medium-sized. The CDR3 region is CSAFSGRTDTQYF. The sequenced part of the CDR3 DNA is TGCAGTGCCTTTAGCGGGCGCACAGATACG. The rearrangement joins TRBV20-1 to TRBJ2-3, with 7 bases identical to TRBD2. The read ends 3 residues shy of where the CDR3 ends; the end is completed using the germline J gene. CDR3 length equals 13 residues. The ends lost 6 bases at V and 1 base at J; junction bases unmatched: 4. Germline V gene lookup returns CDR1 DFQATT and CDR2 SNEGSKA (reference sequence).

Remarks on this clone: The read halts 3 residues ahead of the CDR3 end, with the missing end drawn from the germline J gene. V is TRBV18 and J is TRBJ1-5, with TRBD1 matching over 9 bases. V lost 2 bases and J lost 7; bases outside the gene matches: 9. The germline CDR1 and CDR2 sequences are KGHSH and LQKENI. CDR3 length: 16 amino acids. The CDR3 sequence is CASSPNRGRLDQPQHF. CDR3 DNA, as far as it was read: TGTGCCAGCTCACCAAACAGGGGGCGCTTGGACCAGCCC.

As concerns this clone: The junction and the germline gene differ at one end; a read error may be behind it. The CDR3 extends 3 residues past the end of the read, so its final part is completed from the germline J gene. Distinct nucleotide sequences in the sample also encode this CDR3. This chain uses TRBV30 with TRBJ1-3; D is possibly TRBD1 (6 bases). The germline V gene has CDR1 GTSNPN and CDR2 SVGIG (reference sequence). The CDR3 is 13 residues long. The part of the CDR3 DNA that was read is TGTGCCTGGTCAGGGGTCTTTGGAAACACA. Amino acid sequence: CAWSGVFGNT. The full CDR3 is CAWSGVFGNTIYF. Looking up the rest from reference TRBV30 and TRBJ1-3 gives the full variable domain: SQTIHQWPATLVQPVGSPLSLECTVEGTSNPNLYWYRQAAGRGLQLLFYSVGIGQISSEVPQNLSASRPQDRQFILSSKKLLLSDSGFYLCAWSGVFGNTIYFGEGSWLTVV.

Regarding this clone: The observed sequence ends 3 residues before the CDR3 terminus, with the missing tail filled in from the germline J gene. The chain is built from TRBV5-6 and TRBJ1-2, with D possibly being TRBD1 (6 bases). Germline lookup yields CDR1 SGHDT and CDR2 YYEEEE. V lost 1 base and J lost 4, with 8 bases in between. The CDR3 totals 13 residues. CDR3 sequence reads: CASSLQGTYGYTF. The CDR3 DNA, read in part, is TGTGCCAGCAGCTTGCAGGGGACCTATGGC.

Turning to this clone: Sequencing ends 3 residues short of the CDR3 end; the germline J gene provides the rest. The genes are TRBV29-1 and TRBJ2-1, with D unclear. Deletions cut 7 bases from V and 1 base from J, with 8 bases between. In germline, CDR1 is SQVTM, CDR2 ANQGSEA. The CDR3 has 12 residues. CDR3 sequence reads: CSGRLSYNEQFF. The covered CDR3 bases are TGCAGCGGTAGACTGTCCTACAATGAG.

Note on this clone: The DNA ends 3 residues before the CDR3 does, and the rest of the CDR3 is filled in from the germline J gene. The chain employs TRBV28 and TRBJ2-3, with D possibly matching TRBD1 (6 bases). Germline loops: CDR1 MDHEN, CDR2 SYDVKM. CDR3 length equals 13 residues. CDR3 amino acids: CASSLDSKETQYF. Partial CDR3 DNA: TGTGCCAGCAGTTTGGACAGTAAAGAGACG.

Regarding this clone: The CDR3 is cut off 3 residues early in the read; its end comes from the germline J gene. This chain connects TRBV2 to TRBJ2-3; TRBD1 matches 11 bases. Germline lookup yields CDR1 SNHLY and CDR2 FYNNEI. V shed 7 bases, J shed 4 bases, and the junction held 7 bases outside the gene matches. The CDR3 loop spans 15 amino acids. The CDR3 DNA, read in part, is TGTGCCAGCAACCCGGGACAGGGGGTCGCAGATACG. Translated, it gives CASNPGQGVADT. The CDR3 in full is CASNPGQGVADTQYF.

To note about this clone: The read falls 3 residues short of the CDR3 end, and the missing part is taken from the germline J gene. This rearrangement joins TRBV6-1 to TRBJ2-7; D might be TRBD1 (6 bases). CDR1 MNHNS and CDR2 SASEGT come from the germline V gene. The CDR3 covers 13 residues. Trimming cost V 4 bases and J 3 bases, with 10 bases left between them. The chain's CDR3 is CASSVTGIYEQYF. Partial CDR3 DNA: TGTGCCAGCAGTGTGACAGGTATCTACGAG.

CDR3 DNA (partial): TGCAGCGCCCGGGGGACTAGCGGGAGAGTTGACACCGGGGAG. Translating it yields CSARGTSGRVDTGE. The whole CDR3 is CSARGTSGRVDTGELFF. The chain couples TRBV29-1 to TRBJ2-2, with 14 bases identical to TRBD2. The CDR3 extends 3 residues past the end of the read, so its final part is completed from the germline J gene. Trimming removed 7 bases from V and 3 bases from J; junction bases left unmatched: 10. The length of the CDR3 is 17 residues. CDR1 is SQVTM and CDR2 is ANQGSEA in the germline V gene.

Concerning this clone: Read coverage stops 3 residues before the CDR3 terminus; the germline J gene supplies the remainder. The chain joins TRBV5-4 to TRBJ1-2, with D perhaps matching TRBD1 (6 bases). V lost 1 base to trimming and J lost 2 bases, with 9 bases between them. CDR3 length: 14 amino acids. Germline CDR1 and CDR2: SGHNT and YYREEE (reference sequence). The CDR3 DNA, read in part, is TGTGCCAGCAGCTTGTTTCAGGGGAACTATGGC. Encoded protein: CASSLFQGNYG. From start to end, the CDR3 is CASSLFQGNYGYTF.

Remarks on this clone: The CDR3 goes on 3 residues after the read ends, and that part is filled in from the germline J gene. The J gene is TRBJ2-6, the V gene TRBV13; 7 nucleotides line up with TRBD2. This CDR3 contains 17 residues. With 2 bases clipped from V and 2 bases from J, the junction kept 6 bases outside the gene matches. Germline V gives CDR1 PRHDT, CDR2 FYEKMQ (reference sequence). The CDR3 sequence: CASSLWGEGTGANVLTF. Partial CDR3 DNA: TGTGCCAGCAGCTTATGGGGGGAGGGAACTGGGGCCAACGTC.

Remarks on this clone: The CDR3 goes on 3 residues after the read ends, and that part is filled in from the germline J gene. V is TRBV6-2 or TRBV6-3 and J is TRBJ2-7; 16 bases align to TRBD2. Germline CDR1 reads MNHEY; CDR2 reads SVGEGT. This CDR3 is 17 amino acids long. With V trimmed by 6 bases and J by 3 bases, 8 bases remained unmatched. Incomplete CDR3 DNA: TGTGCCAGCAGACTACCGGGACTAGCGGGAGGGATCTACGAG. As protein: CASRLPGLAGGIYE. The CDR3 reads in full as CASRLPGLAGGIYEQYF.

Note on this clone: The CDR3 extends 3 residues past the end of the read, so its final part is completed from the germline J gene. This chain connects TRBV2 to TRBJ1-4, with D possibly matching TRBD1 (5 bases). Trimming pared 0 bases from V and 10 bases from J, leaving 18 bases between. Germline loops: CDR1 SNHLY, CDR2 FYNNEI. There are 16 residues in the CDR3. The CDR3 bases that were read are TGTGCCAGCAGTGAAGCGCTTCCGTCGGGGGGGGGAAAA. It specifies CASSEALPSGGGK. The entire CDR3 reads CASSEALPSGGGKLFF.

On this clone itself: The CDR3 end lies 3 residues beyond the end of the read and is filled in from the germline J gene. The gene calls are TRBV20-1 and TRBJ2-5, with TRBD1 matching 7 bases. V shed 5 bases and J 1 base; nucleotides not matched to a gene: 16. The CDR3 is 17 residues long. Germline assignment: CDR1 DFQATT and CDR2 SNEGSKA (reference sequence). The part of the CDR3 DNA that was read is TGCAGTGCTGGGACAGTCCCTAAGGGACCGGTCCAAGAGACC. It translates to CSAGTVPKGPVQET. In full, the CDR3 reads CSAGTVPKGPVQETQYF.

As concerns this clone: The CDR3 is cut off 3 residues early in the read; its end comes from the germline J gene. The chain joins TRBV20-1 to TRBJ1-1; the D is unclear. The CDR3 runs 15 residues. Germline assignment: CDR1 DFQATT and CDR2 SNEGSKA (reference sequence). V lost 0 bases, J lost 5 bases, and 16 bases lay in between. Partial CDR3 DNA: TGCAGTGCTAGAGACTTCAGTGCCCTGTGGACTGAA. This gives the protein CSARDFSALWTE. The CDR3, in full, reads CSARDFSALWTEAFF.

A word on this clone: With the read ending 3 residues before the CDR3 end, the germline J gene is used to fill in that end. This chain connects TRBV9 to TRBJ2-1, with TRBD1 as a possible D gene (5 bases). This CDR3 contains 13 residues. Per the germline V gene, CDR1 is SGDLS and CDR2 is YYNGEE. The V end was cut by 4 bases, the J end by 5 bases, with 10 bases between. CDR3 DNA, as far as it was read: TGTGCCAGCAGCACGGACATCCACAATGAG. It encodes CASSTDIHNE. The complete CDR3 sequence is CASSTDIHNEQFF.

Concerning this clone: The observed sequence ends 3 residues before the CDR3 terminus, with the missing tail filled in from the germline J gene. The chain couples TRBV6-2 or TRBV6-3 to TRBJ2-7, with 9 positions matching TRBD2. The CDR3 loop spans 17 amino acids. Germline assignment: CDR1 MNHEY and CDR2 SVGEGT. The V and J ends lost 2 bases and 3 bases, in that order; junction bases with no gene match: 11. Incomplete CDR3 DNA: TGTGCCAGCAGTTACCAGGTTGTACTAGCGGGTTACTACGAG. Protein: CASSYQVVLAGYYE. The full CDR3 protein is CASSYQVVLAGYYEQYF.

For this clone: The read halts 3 residues ahead of the CDR3 end, with the missing end drawn from the germline J gene. The chain recombines TRBV5-4 with TRBJ2-1; 7 bases line up with TRBD2. The CDR3 is 15 residues long. V was pared by 0 bases and J by 5 bases, with 5 bases of the junction left unmatched. The germline V gene has CDR1 SGHNT and CDR2 YYREEE (reference sequence). CDR3 bases read: TGTGCCAGCAGCTTGGGAGGCGGGAGACACAATGAG. The encoded protein is CASSLGGGRHNE. The full CDR3 reads CASSLGGGRHNEQFF.

With regard to this clone: The read stops 3 residues short of the end of the CDR3; the missing end is completed from the germline J gene. This chain connects TRBV5-1 to TRBJ2-1; no firm D call. Trimming took off 0 bases at V and 3 bases at J, with 10 bases between the two ends. CDR1 SGHRS and CDR2 YFSETQ come from the germline V gene. There are 15 residues in the CDR3. The CDR3 spells CASSLEPGGYNEQFF. Partial CDR3 DNA: TGCGCCAGCAGCTTGGAGCCGGGTGGCTACAATGAG.

Note on this clone: The sequenced fragment ends 3 residues before the CDR3 boundary, so the rest is inferred from the germline J gene. V gene TRBV20-1 combines with J gene TRBJ2-3; 7 nucleotides agree with TRBD2. The V and J ends lost 2 bases and 0 bases, in that order; junction bases with no gene match: 2. This CDR3 comprises 14 residues. Germline loops: CDR1 DFQATT, CDR2 SNEGSKA (reference sequence). The CDR3 bases that were read are TGCAGTGCTAGATTGGGGGGGAGCACAGATACG. Its protein product is CSARLGGSTDT. The entire CDR3 protein reads CSARLGGSTDTQYF.

On this clone: Read coverage stops 3 residues before the CDR3 terminus; the germline J gene supplies the remainder. The gene calls are TRBV5-1 and TRBJ1-3; D is undetermined. Per the germline V gene, CDR1 is SGHRS and CDR2 is YFSETQ. V lost 0 bases and J 4 bases, leaving 8 bases between the germline ends. The CDR3 has 14 residues. CDR3 bases read: TGCGCCAGCAGCTTGGTCGCGGAAGGAAACACC. Translation gives CASSLVAEGNT. The CDR3 in full is CASSLVAEGNTIYF. Full variable domain (remainder filled in from reference TRBV5-1 and TRBJ1-3): KAGVTQTPRYLIKTRGQQVTLSCSPISGHRSVSWYQQTPGQGLQFLFEYFSETQRNKGNFPGRFSGRQFSNSRSEMNVSTLELGDSALYLCASSLVAEGNTIYFGEGSWLTVV.